The present entry profiles one TCR beta chain with its context. This record belongs to a study of cytomegalovirus exposure and HLA in healthy donors. The PCR made use of 60 Vbeta and 13 Jbeta primers. Data came from immunoSEQ multiplex PCR; TCRdb stores just in-frame clones and leaves some out. The sample's table shows about 200,000 clones. The sequence was collected from a girl aged 2 to 9 in good health and CMV-seropositive. Sequencing used PBMCs.

Here the CDR3 reads CASSSQGGSNQPQHF. The CDR3 region has the DNA TGTGCCAGCAGCTCCCAAGGGGGAAGCAATCAGCCCCAGCATTTT. V and J are TRBV7-2 and TRBJ1-5, with a possible D match to TRBD1 (6 bases). The germline V and J ends were trimmed by 4 bases and 1 base, with 11 bases remaining between them. Per the germline V gene, CDR1 is SGHTA and CDR2 is FQGNSA. The CDR3 is made up of 15 amino acids.